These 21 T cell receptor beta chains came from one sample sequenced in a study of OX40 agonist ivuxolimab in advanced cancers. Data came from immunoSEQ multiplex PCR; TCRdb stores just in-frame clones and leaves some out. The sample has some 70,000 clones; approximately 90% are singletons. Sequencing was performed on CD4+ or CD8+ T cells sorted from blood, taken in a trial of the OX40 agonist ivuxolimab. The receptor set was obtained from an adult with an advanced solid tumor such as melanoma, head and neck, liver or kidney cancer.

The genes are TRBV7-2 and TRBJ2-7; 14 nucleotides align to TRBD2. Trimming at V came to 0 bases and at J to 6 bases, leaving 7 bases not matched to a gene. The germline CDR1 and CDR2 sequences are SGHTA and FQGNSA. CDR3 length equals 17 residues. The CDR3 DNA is TGTGCCAGCAGCTTAGCCGCGACTAGCGGGGGGGTTGGCGAGCAGTACTTC. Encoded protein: CASSLAATSGGVGEQYF.

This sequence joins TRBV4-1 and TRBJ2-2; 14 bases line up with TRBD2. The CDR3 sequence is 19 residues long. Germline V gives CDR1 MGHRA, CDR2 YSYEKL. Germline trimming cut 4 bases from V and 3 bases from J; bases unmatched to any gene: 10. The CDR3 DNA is TGCGCCAGCAGCCGTGGACTAGCGGGGGGTCGTCGGGACACCGGGGAGCTGTTTTTT. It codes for CASSRGLAGGRRDTGELFF.

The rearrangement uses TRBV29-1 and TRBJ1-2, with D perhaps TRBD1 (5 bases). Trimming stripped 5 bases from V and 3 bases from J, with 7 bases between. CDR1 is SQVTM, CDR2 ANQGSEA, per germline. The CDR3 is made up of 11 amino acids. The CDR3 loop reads CSVRQHYGYTF. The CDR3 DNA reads TGCAGCGTTAGACAGCACTATGGCTACACCTTC.

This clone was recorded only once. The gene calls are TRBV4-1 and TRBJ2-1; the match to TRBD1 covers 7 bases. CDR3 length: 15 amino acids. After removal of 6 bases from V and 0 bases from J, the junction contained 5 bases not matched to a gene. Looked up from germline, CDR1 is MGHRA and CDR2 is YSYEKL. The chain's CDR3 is CASSAYRGSYNEQFF. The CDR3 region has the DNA TGCGCCAGCAGTGCTTACAGGGGCTCCTACAATGAGCAGTTCTTC.

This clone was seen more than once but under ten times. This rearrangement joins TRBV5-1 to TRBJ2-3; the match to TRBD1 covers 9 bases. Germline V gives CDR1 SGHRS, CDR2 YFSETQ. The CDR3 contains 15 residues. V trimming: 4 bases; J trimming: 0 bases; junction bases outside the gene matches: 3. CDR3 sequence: CASSRGTGSTDTQYF. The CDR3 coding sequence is TGCGCCAGCAGCCGAGGGACAGGGAGCACAGATACGCAGTATTTT.

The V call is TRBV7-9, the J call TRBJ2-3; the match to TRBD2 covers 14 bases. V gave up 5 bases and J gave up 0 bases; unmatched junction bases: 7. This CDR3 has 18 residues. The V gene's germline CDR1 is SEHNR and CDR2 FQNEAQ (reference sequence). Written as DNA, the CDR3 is TGTGCCAGCAGCCCCGGACTAGCGGGGGGTTATAGCACAGATACGCAGTATTTT. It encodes CASSPGLAGGYSTDTQYF. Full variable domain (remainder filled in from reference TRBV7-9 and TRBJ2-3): DTGVSQNPRHKITKRGQNVTFRCDPISEHNRLYWYRQTLGQGPEFLTYFQNEAQLEKSRLLSDRFSAERPKGSFSTLEIQRTEQGDSAMYLCASSPGLAGGYSTDTQYFGPGTRLTVL.

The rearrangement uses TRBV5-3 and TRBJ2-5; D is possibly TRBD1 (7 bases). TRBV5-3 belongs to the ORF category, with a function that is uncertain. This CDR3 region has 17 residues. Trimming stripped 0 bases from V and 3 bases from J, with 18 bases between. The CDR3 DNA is TGTGCCAGAAGCTTGGGGCTCAGAGGAGGGGGCGAAGAGACCCAGTACTTC. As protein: CARSLGLRGGGEETQYF.

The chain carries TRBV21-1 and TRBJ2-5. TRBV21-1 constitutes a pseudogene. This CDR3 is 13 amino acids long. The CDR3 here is CASSKGYPETQYF. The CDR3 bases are TGTGCCAGCAGCAAGGGATATCCGGAGACCCAGTACTTC.

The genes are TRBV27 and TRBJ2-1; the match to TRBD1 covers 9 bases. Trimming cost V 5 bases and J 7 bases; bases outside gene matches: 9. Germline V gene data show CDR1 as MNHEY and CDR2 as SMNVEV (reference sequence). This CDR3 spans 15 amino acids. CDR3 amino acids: CASSNTGGVVNEQFF. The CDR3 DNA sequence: TGTGCCAGCAGTAATACAGGGGGCGTTGTTAATGAGCAGTTCTTC.

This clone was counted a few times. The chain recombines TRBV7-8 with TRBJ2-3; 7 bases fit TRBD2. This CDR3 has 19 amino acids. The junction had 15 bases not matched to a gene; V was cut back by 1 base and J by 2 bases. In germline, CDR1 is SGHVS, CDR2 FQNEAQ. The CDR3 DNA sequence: TGTGCCAGCAGCTTAGGCGATTCCTGGTACCGGGGGGACACAGATACGCAGTATTTT. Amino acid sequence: CASSLGDSWYRGDTDTQYF. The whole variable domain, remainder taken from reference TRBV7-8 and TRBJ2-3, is GAGVSQSPRYKVAKRGQDVALRCDPISGHVSLFWYQQALGQGPEFLTYFQNEAQLDKSGLPSDRFFAERPEGSVSTLKIQRTQQEDSAVYLCASSLGDSWYRGDTDTQYFGPGTRLTVL.

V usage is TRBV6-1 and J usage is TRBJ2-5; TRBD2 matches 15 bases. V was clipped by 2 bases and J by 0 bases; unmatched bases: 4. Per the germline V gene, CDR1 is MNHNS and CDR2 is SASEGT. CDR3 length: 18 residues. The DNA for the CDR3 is TGTGCCAGCAGTGAACCTGGGACTAGCGGGGGGAACCAAGAGACCCAGTACTTC. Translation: CASSEPGTSGGNQETQYF.

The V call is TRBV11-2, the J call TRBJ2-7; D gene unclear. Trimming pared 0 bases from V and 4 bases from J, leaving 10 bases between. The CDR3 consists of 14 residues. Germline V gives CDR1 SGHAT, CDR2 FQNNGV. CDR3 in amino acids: CASSLDLGQYEQYF. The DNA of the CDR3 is TGTGCCAGCAGCTTAGATCTTGGGCAGTACGAGCAGTACTTC.

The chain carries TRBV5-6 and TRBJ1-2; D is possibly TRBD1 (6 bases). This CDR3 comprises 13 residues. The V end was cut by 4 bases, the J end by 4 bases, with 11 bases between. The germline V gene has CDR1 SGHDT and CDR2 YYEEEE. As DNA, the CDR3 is TGTGCCAGCAGCCTAGGGGGAGCCTATGGCTACACCTTC. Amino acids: CASSLGGAYGYTF.

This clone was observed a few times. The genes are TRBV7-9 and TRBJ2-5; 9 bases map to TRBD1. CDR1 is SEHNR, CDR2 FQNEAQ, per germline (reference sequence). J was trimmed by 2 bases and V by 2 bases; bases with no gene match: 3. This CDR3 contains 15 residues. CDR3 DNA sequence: TGTGCCAGCAGCTTAACAGGGGGCCGGCAAGAGACCCAGTACTTC. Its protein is CASSLTGGRQETQYF.

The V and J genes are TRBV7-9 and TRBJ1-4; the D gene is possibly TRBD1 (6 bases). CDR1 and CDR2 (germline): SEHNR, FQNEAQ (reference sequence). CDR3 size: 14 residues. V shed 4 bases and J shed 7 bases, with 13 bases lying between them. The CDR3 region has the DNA TGTGCCAGCAGCTCCCAGGGGCTAGGTGAAAAACTGTTTTTT. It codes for CASSSQGLGEKLFF.

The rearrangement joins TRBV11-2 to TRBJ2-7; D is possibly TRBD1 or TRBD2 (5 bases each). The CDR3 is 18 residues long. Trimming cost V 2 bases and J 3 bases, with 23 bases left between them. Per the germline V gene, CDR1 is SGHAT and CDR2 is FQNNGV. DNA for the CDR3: TGTGCCAGCAGCTTATATCCCCCGTCAGGGAGCTACTACTACGAGCAGTACTTC. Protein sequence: CASSLYPPSGSYYYEQYF.

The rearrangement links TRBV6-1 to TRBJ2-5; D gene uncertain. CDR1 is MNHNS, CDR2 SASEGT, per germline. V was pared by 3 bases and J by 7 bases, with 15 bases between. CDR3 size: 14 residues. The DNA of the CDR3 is TGTGCCAGCAGTGATTACGGGTCGACGGGGACCCAGTACTTC. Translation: CASSDYGSTGTQYF.

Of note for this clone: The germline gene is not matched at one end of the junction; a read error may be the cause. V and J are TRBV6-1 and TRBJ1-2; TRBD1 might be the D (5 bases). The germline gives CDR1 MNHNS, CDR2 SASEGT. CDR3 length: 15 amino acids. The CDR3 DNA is TGTGCCAGCAGCGAAGCGGTACGGGAGGGGTTTGGCTACACCTTC. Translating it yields CASSEAVREGFGYTF.

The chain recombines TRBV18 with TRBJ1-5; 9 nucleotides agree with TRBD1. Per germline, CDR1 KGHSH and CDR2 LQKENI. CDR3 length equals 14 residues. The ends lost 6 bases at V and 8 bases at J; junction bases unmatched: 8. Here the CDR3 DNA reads TGTGCCAGCTCCGACAGGGGGAGTTTGGAGCCCCAGCATTTT. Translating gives CASSDRGSLEPQHF.

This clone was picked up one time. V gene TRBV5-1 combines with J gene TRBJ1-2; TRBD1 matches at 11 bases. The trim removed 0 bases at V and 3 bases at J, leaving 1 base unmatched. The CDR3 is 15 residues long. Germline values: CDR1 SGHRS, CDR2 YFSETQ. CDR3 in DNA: TGCGCCAGCAGCTTGGAGGGACAGGGGGACTATGGCTACACCTTC. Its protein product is CASSLEGQGDYGYTF.

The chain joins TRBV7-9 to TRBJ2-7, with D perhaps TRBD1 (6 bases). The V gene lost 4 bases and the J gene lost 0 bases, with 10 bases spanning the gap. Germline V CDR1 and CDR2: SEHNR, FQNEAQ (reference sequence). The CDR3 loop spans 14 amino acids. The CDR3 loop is CASSSWDISYEQYF. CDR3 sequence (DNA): TGTGCCAGCAGCTCCTGGGACATCTCCTACGAGCAGTACTTC.